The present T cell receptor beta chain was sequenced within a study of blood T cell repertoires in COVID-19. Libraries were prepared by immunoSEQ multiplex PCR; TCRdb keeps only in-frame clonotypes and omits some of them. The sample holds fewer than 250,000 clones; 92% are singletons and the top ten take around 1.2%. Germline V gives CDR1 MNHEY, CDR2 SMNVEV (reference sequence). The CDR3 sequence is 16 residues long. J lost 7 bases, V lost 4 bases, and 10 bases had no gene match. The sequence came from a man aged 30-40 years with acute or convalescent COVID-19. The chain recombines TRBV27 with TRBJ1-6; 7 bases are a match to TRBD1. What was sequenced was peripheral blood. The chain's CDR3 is CASSSQGQIINSPLHF. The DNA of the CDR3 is TGTGCCAGCAGTTCCCAGGGACAGATCATAAATTCACCCCTCCACTTT.